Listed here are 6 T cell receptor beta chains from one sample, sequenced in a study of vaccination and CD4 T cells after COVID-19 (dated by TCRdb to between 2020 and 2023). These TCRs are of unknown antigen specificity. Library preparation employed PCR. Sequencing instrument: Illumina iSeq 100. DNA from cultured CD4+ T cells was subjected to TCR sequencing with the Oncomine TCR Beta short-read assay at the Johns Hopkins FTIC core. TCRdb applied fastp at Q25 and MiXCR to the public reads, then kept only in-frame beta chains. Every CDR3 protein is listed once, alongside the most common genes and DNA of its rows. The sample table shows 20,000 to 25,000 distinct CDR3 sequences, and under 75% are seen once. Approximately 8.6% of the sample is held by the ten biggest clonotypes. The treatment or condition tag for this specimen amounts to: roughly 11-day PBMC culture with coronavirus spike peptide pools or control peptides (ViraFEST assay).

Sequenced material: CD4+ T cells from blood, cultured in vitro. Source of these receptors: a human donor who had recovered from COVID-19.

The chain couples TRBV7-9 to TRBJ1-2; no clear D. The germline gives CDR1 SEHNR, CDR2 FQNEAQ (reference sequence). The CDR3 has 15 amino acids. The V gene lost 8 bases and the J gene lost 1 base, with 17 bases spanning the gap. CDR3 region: CASALGQANNYGYTF. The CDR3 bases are TGTGCCAGCGCCCTCGGGCAGGCCAATAACTATGGCTACACCTTC. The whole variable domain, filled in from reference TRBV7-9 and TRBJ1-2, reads DTGVSQNPRHKITKRGQNVTFRCDPISEHNRLYWYRQTLGQGPEFLTYFQNEAQLEKSRLLSDRFSAERPKGSFSTLEIQRTEQGDSAMYLCASALGQANNYGYTFGSGTRLTVV.

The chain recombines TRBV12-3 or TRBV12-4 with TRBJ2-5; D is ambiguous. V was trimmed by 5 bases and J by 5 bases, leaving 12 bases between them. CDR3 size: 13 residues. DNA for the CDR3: TGTGCCAGCAGTCTGGCTGGGCGCGAGACCCAGTACTTC. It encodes CASSLAGRETQYF.

The CDR3 is CASSLAAPGYGYTF. For the CDR3, the DNA is TGTGCCAGCAGCTTAGCTGCACCAGGGTATGGCTACACCTTC. The chain uses TRBV7-9 and TRBJ1-2, with TRBD1 as a possible D gene (5 bases). The CDR3 has 14 residues. Germline values: CDR1 SEHNR, CDR2 FQNEAQ (reference sequence). V was trimmed by 0 bases and J by 5 bases, leaving 10 bases between them.

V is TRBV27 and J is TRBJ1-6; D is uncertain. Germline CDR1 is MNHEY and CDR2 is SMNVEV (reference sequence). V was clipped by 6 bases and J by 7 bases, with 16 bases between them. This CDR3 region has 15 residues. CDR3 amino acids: CASSPGLNRNSPLHF. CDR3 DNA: TGTGCCAGCAGCCCCGGCCTTAATCGGAATTCACCCCTCCACTTT.

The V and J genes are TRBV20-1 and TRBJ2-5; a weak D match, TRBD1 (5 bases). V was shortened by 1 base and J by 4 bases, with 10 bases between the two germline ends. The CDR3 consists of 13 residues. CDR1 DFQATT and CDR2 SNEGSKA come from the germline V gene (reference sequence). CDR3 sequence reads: CSARVAGRETQYF. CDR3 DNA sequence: TGCAGTGCTAGAGTCGCAGGGCGAGAGACCCAGTACTTC.

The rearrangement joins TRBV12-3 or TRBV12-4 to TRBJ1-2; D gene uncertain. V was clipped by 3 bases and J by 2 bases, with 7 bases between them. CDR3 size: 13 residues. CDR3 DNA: TGTGCCAGCAGTTTCGGGAGGAACTATGGCTACACCTTC. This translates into CASSFGRNYGYTF.